Each of the 25 T cell receptor beta chains below was sequenced from the same sample in a study of shared clonotypes between healthy human individuals. The method was immunoSEQ multiplex PCR; TCRdb's version includes in-frame clones alone and lacks a portion of them. The sample consists of about 500,000 clones, approximately 71% of them appearing once. The sequenced sample consisted of PBMCs. These receptors were taken from a woman between 40 and 50 years old in good health. Some clones in this sample may be carry-over from other donors' samples.

The rearrangement links TRBV11-2 to TRBJ1-1; TRBD1 might be the D (5 bases). CDR1 and CDR2 (germline): SGHAT, FQNNGV. Deletions cut 5 bases from V and 0 bases from J, with 7 bases between. The CDR3 contains 13 residues. DNA of the CDR3: TGTGCCAGCAGCCGGGGGATGAACACTGAAGCTTTCTTT. Residues: CASSRGMNTEAFF.

The chain employs TRBV19 and TRBJ2-1, with 13 bases aligning to TRBD2. Per germline, CDR1 LNHDA and CDR2 SQIVND (reference sequence). Trimming removed 5 bases from V and 8 bases from J; junction bases left unmatched: 6. The CDR3 covers 15 residues. CDR3 DNA: TGTGCCAGTAGTCGAGGGACTAGCGGGAAAGATGAGCAGTTCTTC. This codes for CASSRGTSGKDEQFF.

The rearrangement uses TRBV5-4 and TRBJ2-2; D unclear. V was shortened by 3 bases and J by 6 bases, with 9 bases between the two germline ends. Germline values: CDR1 SGHNT, CDR2 YYREEE (reference sequence). This CDR3 contains 13 residues. CDR3 amino acids: CASSYIGAGELFF. CDR3 sequence (DNA): TGTGCCAGCAGCTATATTGGGGCCGGGGAGCTGTTTTTT.

This chain joins TRBV10-3 and TRBJ1-3; D is possibly TRBD1 (6 bases). Between the trimmed V and J ends, which lost 6 bases and 1 base, there was a span of 10 bases. Germline V gene lookup returns CDR1 ENHRY and CDR2 SYGVKD. This CDR3 contains 14 residues. The DNA for the CDR3 is TGTGCCATCAGGAGGGGGGAGTCTGGAAACACCATATATTTT. Translation: CAIRRGESGNTIYF.

The chain combines TRBV4-3 with TRBJ1-2; no reliable D call. V was shortened by 0 bases and J by 6 bases, with 20 bases between the two germline ends. In germline, CDR1 is LGHNA, CDR2 YSLEER. The CDR3 has 17 amino acids. CDR3 sequence reads: CASSQDYRTPRPHGYTF. The DNA for the CDR3 is TGCGCCAGCAGCCAAGATTATAGAACACCGAGGCCCCATGGCTACACCTTC.

Notes on this clone: A far larger clone is off by one base, so a read error is likely. The sample carries other DNA sequences with the same CDR3. This chain joins TRBV2 and TRBJ2-3; TRBD2 agrees at 8 bases. Trimming at V came to 4 bases and at J to 0 bases, leaving 12 bases not matched to a gene. The CDR3 runs to 18 residues. Germline V gene lookup returns CDR1 SNHLY and CDR2 FYNNEI. The CDR3 spells CASSGPTSGDSSTDTQYF. The CDR3 DNA reads TGTGCCAGCAGTGGCCCTACTAGCGGAGACTCCAGCACAGATACGCAGTATTTT.

J is TRBJ2-5 and V is TRBV9; D may be TRBD1 (6 bases). The CDR3 totals 15 residues. CDR1 is SGDLS and CDR2 is YYNGEE in the germline V gene. V lost 2 bases and J lost 5, with 16 bases in between. DNA for the CDR3: TGTGCCAGCAGCGTGGGGTCTGGGGGCGGGGAGACCCAGTACTTC. It codes for CASSVGSGGGETQYF.

This chain joins TRBV9 and TRBJ2-7; no definite D call. With 2 bases removed from V and 0 bases from J, the gap between germline ends came to 9 bases. This CDR3 is built from 14 residues. Germline assignment: CDR1 SGDLS and CDR2 YYNGEE. For the CDR3, the DNA is TGTGCCAGCAGCGTTGGGTATGTCTCCTACGAGCAGTACTTC. Amino acid sequence: CASSVGYVSYEQYF.

The gene calls are TRBV15 and TRBJ1-5, with D uncertain. The CDR3 has 14 residues. CDR1 LNHNV and CDR2 YYDKDF come from the germline V gene (reference sequence). Trimming stripped 1 base from V and 0 bases from J, with 4 bases between. CDR3 loop: CATSRAGSNQPQHF. DNA of the CDR3: TGTGCCACCAGCAGAGCAGGTAGCAATCAGCCCCAGCATTTT.

There are a few counts of this clone. V and J are TRBV6-1 and TRBJ1-1; TRBD1 aligns across 9 bases. The CDR3 contains 14 residues. V dropped 5 bases and J dropped 0; count of bases not matched to a gene: 1. Looked up from germline, CDR1 is MNHNS and CDR2 is SASEGT. This CDR3 reads CASSWDRVNTEAFF. The CDR3 coding sequence is TGTGCCAGCAGTTGGGACAGGGTGAACACTGAAGCTTTCTTT.

The chain has TRBV7-8 and TRBJ2-7, with a weak D call TRBD1 (5 bases). V was clipped by 2 bases and J by 3 bases, with 11 bases between them. The CDR3 spans 14 residues. Germline CDR1 and CDR2: SGHVS and FQNEAQ. CDR3 in DNA: TGTGCCAGCAGCTTATTCCAGGGCGACTACGAGCAGTACTTC. This encodes CASSLFQGDYEQYF.

The chain links TRBV6-1 to TRBJ2-1; 9 bases fit TRBD2. V shed 3 bases, J shed 7 bases, and the junction held 7 bases outside the gene matches. CDR1 is MNHNS and CDR2 is SASEGT in the germline V gene. CDR3 length: 15 amino acids. CDR3 residues: CASSDDSGRWNEQFF. In DNA form, the CDR3 reads TGTGCCAGCAGTGATGACAGCGGGAGGTGGAATGAGCAGTTCTTC.

The V gene is TRBV12-5, the J gene TRBJ2-3; the D call may be TRBD1 or TRBD2 (5 bases each). Germline lookup yields CDR1 LGHNT and CDR2 FRNRAP. The V end was cut by 0 bases, the J end by 1 base, with 14 bases between. The CDR3 sequence is 17 residues long. The CDR3 region is CASGLVPRGGRTDTQYF. For the CDR3, the DNA is TGTGCTAGTGGTTTGGTACCCCGGGGCGGGCGCACAGATACGCAGTATTTT. Supplemented by reference TRBV12-5 and TRBJ2-3, the full variable domain reads DARVTQTPRHKVTEMGQEVTMRCQPILGHNTVFWYRQTMMQGLELLAYFRNRAPLDDSGMPKDRFSAEMPDATLATLKIQPSEPRDSAVYFCASGLVPRGGRTDTQYFGPGTRLTVL.

CDR3 DNA sequence: TGTGCCAGCAGCGCAGGCCAGCGGGAGGTCTCCTACGAGCAGTACTTC. Translated, it gives CASSAGQREVSYEQYF. The chain uses TRBV28 and TRBJ2-7; 9 positions match TRBD2. V trimming: 6 bases; J trimming: 0 bases; junction bases outside the gene matches: 9. CDR3 size: 16 residues. The V gene's germline CDR1 is MDHEN and CDR2 SYDVKM.

The rearrangement joins TRBV6-5 to TRBJ2-5; D is ambiguous. CDR1 is MNHEY, CDR2 SVGAGI, per germline. Trimming took 10 bases from V and 7 from J, leaving 16 bases between them. The CDR3 covers 12 residues. CDR3 nucleotides: TGTGCCACCGTCTCGGAGTCGGCGACCCAGTACTTC. It translates to CATVSESATQYF.

Concerning this clone: A much larger clone differs by one base, so this may be a read error. Because the CDR3's place on the DNA is in doubt, the DNA is left out and the CDR3 is given as listed by TCRdb. Within the sample, other DNA sequences also encode this same CDR3. The gene calls are TRBV29-1 and TRBJ1-5; the tabulated D call, TRBD1, remains unverified against the DNA. Termini included, the CDR3 measures 14 amino acids. Germline V gene data show CDR1 as SQVTM and CDR2 as ANQGSEA. The CDR3 loop is CSVAFGQGNQPQHF.

The V and J genes are TRBV7-9 and TRBJ1-5, with 8 bases identical to TRBD1. Germline V lookup: CDR1 SEHNR, CDR2 FQNEAQ (reference sequence). The CDR3 totals 16 residues. The junction had 5 bases not matched to a gene; V was cut back by 4 bases and J by 0 bases. CDR3 sequence reads: CASSSTGTGSNQPQHF. Written as DNA, the CDR3 is TGTGCCAGCAGCTCCACCGGGACAGGTAGCAATCAGCCCCAGCATTTT.

The rearrangement uses TRBV5-1 and TRBJ2-1; 9 nucleotides match TRBD1. The length of the CDR3 is 15 residues. CDR1 and CDR2 (germline): SGHRS, YFSETQ. The V gene end was trimmed by 3 bases and the J gene end by 3 bases; junction bases not matched to a gene: 4. DNA of the CDR3: TGCGCCAGCAGCTGGGGGGACAGGGTCTACAATGAGCAGTTCTTC. Its translation is CASSWGDRVYNEQFF.

This chain connects TRBV19 to TRBJ2-6; D tentatively fits TRBD1 or TRBD2 (5 bases each). Between the trimmed V and J ends, which lost 3 bases and 4 bases, there was a span of 10 bases. Germline V gene lookup returns CDR1 LNHDA and CDR2 SQIVND (reference sequence). The CDR3 covers 15 residues. The CDR3 is CASSMPGTGANVLTF. CDR3 in DNA: TGTGCCAGTAGTATGCCCGGGACCGGGGCCAACGTCCTGACTTTC.

A note on this clone: The same CDR3 is also encoded by other DNA sequences in this sample. The CDR3 here is CASSFGTDYGYTF. As DNA, the CDR3 is TGTGCCAGCAGTTTTGGGACGGACTATGGCTACACCTTC. The J gene is TRBJ1-2, the V gene TRBV27, with D possibly matching TRBD1 (5 bases). The V gene's germline CDR1 is MNHEY and CDR2 SMNVEV (reference sequence). Trimming left V 3 bases short and J 3 bases short, with 8 bases between. The CDR3 extends over 13 amino acids.

The V gene is TRBV27, the J gene TRBJ2-7; 8 bases agree with TRBD1. This CDR3 is built from 14 residues. Per the germline V gene, CDR1 is MNHEY and CDR2 is SMNVEV (reference sequence). Germline trimming cut 3 bases from V and 7 bases from J; bases unmatched to any gene: 8. The CDR3: CASSFGQGPREQYF. The CDR3, as DNA: TGTGCCAGCAGTTTCGGACAGGGTCCCCGGGAGCAGTACTTC.

CDR3 amino acids: CAWSSGTGKRHTF. In DNA, the CDR3 is TGTGCCTGGAGTAGTGGGACAGGAAAAAGGCACACCTTC. This chain joins TRBV30 and TRBJ1-2; 8 bases fit TRBD1. CDR1 and CDR2 from the germline V gene are GTSNPN and SVGIG (reference sequence). The CDR3 length is 13 residues. V was clipped by 2 bases and J by 12 bases; unmatched bases: 11.

Of note for this clone: The same CDR3 arises from other DNA sequences in this sample as well. Written as DNA, the CDR3 is TGTGCCAGCAGGAGTAGCAATCAGCCCCAGCATTTT. Translation: CASRSSNQPQHF. The V gene is TRBV28, the J gene TRBJ1-5; D not certain. This CDR3 is built from 12 residues. The ends were cut back, 6 bases at V and 0 bases at J, with 3 bases in the middle. Germline V gene data show CDR1 as MDHEN and CDR2 as SYDVKM.

The V call is TRBV19, the J call TRBJ2-1; 14 bases fit TRBD2. The CDR3 totals 17 residues. CDR1 is LNHDA and CDR2 is SQIVND in the germline V gene (reference sequence). The junction had 8 bases not matched to a gene; V was cut back by 2 bases and J by 8 bases. The CDR3 reads CASSISPGLAGVDEQFF. CDR3 in DNA: TGTGCCAGTAGTATATCCCCGGGACTAGCGGGAGTGGATGAGCAGTTCTTC.

This clone is a singleton in its sample. The chain carries TRBV5-1 and TRBJ2-3; D may be TRBD1 or TRBD2 (5 bases each). The CDR3 is 13 residues long. Germline lookup yields CDR1 SGHRS and CDR2 YFSETQ. V gave up 0 bases and J gave up 8 bases, with 10 bases separating them. The CDR3 reads CASSLAGTGTQYF. The CDR3, as DNA: TGCGCCAGCAGCTTGGCCGGGACCGGTACGCAGTATTTT.